The 14 T cell receptor beta chains reported below all come from one sample, sequenced in a study of T cells in tuberculosis. The method was immunoSEQ multiplex PCR; TCRdb's version includes in-frame clones alone and lacks a portion of them. The sample lists roughly 44,000 clones, around 96% occurring once. The material sequenced was PBMCs. The receptors here all came from a donor aged 10-29 years with latent tuberculosis or without tuberculosis infection.

The chain is built from TRBV19 and TRBJ2-1; 7 bases agree with TRBD2. V was pared by 1 base and J by 6 bases, with 6 bases of the junction left unmatched. The CDR3 totals 15 residues. Germline loops: CDR1 LNHDA, CDR2 SQIVND (reference sequence). The CDR3 loop is CASSIGGSSPNEQFF. CDR3 coding DNA: TGTGCCAGTAGTATAGGCGGGAGTTCCCCCAATGAGCAGTTCTTC. Drawing the rest from reference TRBV19 and TRBJ2-1, the complete variable domain is DGGITQSPKYLFRKEGQNVTLSCEQNLNHDAMYWYRQDPGQGLRLIYYSQIVNDFQKGDIAEGYSVSREKKESFPLTVTSAQKNPTAFYLCASSIGGSSPNEQFFGPGTRLTVL.

This clone was seen once. The CDR3 coding sequence is TGTGCCAGCAGCCTCTACAGGGGTGAAGTCTATGGCTACACCTTC. Its translation: CASSLYRGEVYGYTF. This chain connects TRBV6-5 to TRBJ1-2; TRBD1 matches at 7 bases. Unmatched junction bases numbered 11, after V lost 6 bases and J lost 4 bases. Germline assignment: CDR1 MNHEY and CDR2 SVGAGI. The CDR3 sequence is 15 residues long.

This sequence joins TRBV18 and TRBJ2-3, with TRBD2 identical over 11 bases. Germline CDR1 KGHSH, CDR2 LQKENI. The length of the CDR3 is 18 residues. J lost 4 bases, V lost 3 bases, and 12 bases had no gene match. The CDR3 region has the DNA TGTGCCAGCTCACCCAGACCAATACTAGCGGGAGCAGCAGATACGCAGTATTTT. The encoded protein is CASSPRPILAGAADTQYF.

In this sample, this clone turned up once. The gene calls are TRBV27 and TRBJ2-3; D unclear. From germline, CDR1 is MNHEY and CDR2 SMNVEV (reference sequence). This CDR3 has 15 residues. Trimming left V 4 bases short and J 5 bases short, with 16 bases between. The CDR3 coding sequence is TGTGCCAGCAGTTCCACGACTGGTAGGCGAGATACGCAGTATTTT. It codes for CASSSTTGRRDTQYF.

This chain uses TRBV29-1 with TRBJ1-3, with D possibly being TRBD1 (5 bases). This CDR3 comprises 13 residues. The germline gives CDR1 SQVTM, CDR2 ANQGSEA. V lost 8 bases, J lost 4 bases, and 15 bases lay in between. CDR3 sequence reads: CSPRRVKGNTIYF. The CDR3 DNA follows: TGCAGCCCCCGCAGGGTGAAAGGAAACACCATATATTTT.

The V gene is TRBV13, the J gene TRBJ2-7; D might be TRBD1 (5 bases). Trimming shortened V by 4 bases and J by 0 bases, and 7 bases separated the two germline ends. Germline V gives CDR1 PRHDT, CDR2 FYEKMQ (reference sequence). CDR3 size: 13 residues. The CDR3 coding sequence is TGTGCCAGCAGCTGGACACCCTCCTACGAGCAGTACTTC. This codes for CASSWTPSYEQYF. Variable domain in full (rest from reference TRBV13 and TRBJ2-7): AAGVIQSPRHLIKEKRETATLKCYPIPRHDTVYWYQQGPGQDPQFLISFYEKMQSDKGSIPDRFSAQQFSDYHSELNMSSLELGDSALYFCASSWTPSYEQYFGPGTRLTVT.

CDR3 residues: CASSLGTDPTGELFF. CDR3 DNA sequence: TGTGCCAGCAGCTTGGGGACAGATCCCACCGGGGAGCTGTTTTTT. The gene calls are TRBV5-5 and TRBJ2-2, with a tentative D call TRBD1 (6 bases). V dropped 0 bases and J dropped 4 bases, with 10 bases sitting between them. This CDR3 region has 15 residues. The V gene's germline CDR1 is SGHKS and CDR2 YYEKEE (reference sequence).

The chain carries TRBV10-3 and TRBJ1-1; 8 bases agree with TRBD1. V was clipped by 0 bases and J by 7 bases; unmatched bases: 7. The CDR3 sequence is 15 residues long. The germline V gene has CDR1 ENHRY and CDR2 SYGVKD. CDR3 region: CAISESGGQGYEAFF. The CDR3 DNA reads TGTGCCATCAGTGAGTCAGGAGGACAGGGTTATGAAGCTTTCTTT.

The rearrangement joins TRBV19 to TRBJ2-3, with 7 bases fitting TRBD1. CDR3 size: 13 residues. Germline CDR1 is LNHDA and CDR2 is SQIVND (reference sequence). J gave up 5 bases and V 9 bases, and 8 bases lay outside the gene matches. As DNA, the CDR3 is TGTGCCAGCTCTCGAGGGGGCGGAGATACGCAGTATTTT. Translating it yields CASSRGGGDTQYF.

CDR3 in amino acids: CASSQDAAGGSDTQYF. As DNA, the CDR3 is TGCGCCAGCAGCCAAGATGCGGCGGGGGGCTCAGATACGCAGTATTTT. This sequence joins TRBV4-1 and TRBJ2-3, with 8 bases lining up with TRBD2. CDR1 is MGHRA and CDR2 is YSYEKL in the germline V gene. The J segment lost 4 bases and the V segment lost 0 bases, leaving 6 bases of the junction unmatched. The CDR3 length is 16 residues.

V usage is TRBV6-5 and J usage is TRBJ2-7, with D perhaps TRBD2 (6 bases). This CDR3 is built from 12 residues. V was cut by 9 bases and J by 6 bases, with 15 bases left in between. CDR1 is MNHEY, CDR2 SVGAGI, per germline. The DNA of the CDR3 is TGTGCCAGGGAGGGAGGCAGGCTCGAGCAGTACTTC. Its protein product is CAREGGRLEQYF.

V usage is TRBV6-5 and J usage is TRBJ1-1; TRBD1 is a possible D gene (6 bases). The V and J ends lost 4 bases and 0 bases respectively, with 12 bases between them. CDR1 and CDR2 (germline): MNHEY, SVGAGI. CDR3 length: 15 residues. The CDR3 protein is CASSSGDMVNTEAFF. The CDR3 DNA is TGTGCCAGCAGTTCCGGGGACATGGTGAACACTGAAGCTTTCTTT.

The chain uses TRBV10-2 and TRBJ1-6; D perhaps matches TRBD1 (6 bases). Germline CDR1 reads WSHSY; CDR2 reads SAAADI. Trimming removed 8 bases at V and 7 bases at J, with 15 bases between. The CDR3 consists of 14 residues. CDR3 in amino acids: CASEGGEINSPLHF. Here the CDR3 DNA reads TGCGCCAGCGAGGGGGGGGAGATAAATTCACCCCTCCACTTT.

J is TRBJ1-2 and V is TRBV11-2; 8 nucleotides align to TRBD1. Germline CDR1 reads SGHAT; CDR2 reads FQNNGV. The CDR3 has 11 amino acids. The junction had 6 bases not matched to a gene; V was cut back by 4 bases and J by 14 bases. The CDR3 nucleotides read TGTGCCAGCAGCTCGGACAGGGCCTGGACCTTC. This sequence encodes CASSSDRAWTF.